This T cell receptor (beta chain) is drawn from a study of CD8+CD57+ T cells in acquired aplastic anemia. Study as a whole: Recorded DNA amounts for sorted CD4+ and CD8+ cells had an average of approximately 3 ug. On average, healthy donors gave 9.5 million to 14 million reads for CD4+ cells.

Whole-study results and caveats: Patients and healthy controls showed no significant CD8+ Simpson's diversity difference. Patients and controls shared roughly 31 CD8+ CDR3 sequences, highly expressed in patients.

The germline V and J ends were trimmed by 5 bases and 9 bases, with 19 bases remaining between them. CDR3 length equals 14 residues. Germline values: CDR1 LNHNV, CDR2 YYDKDF (reference sequence). Genomic DNA, the template, was used for profiling of the TCR beta VDJ and CDR3. TCRdb analysed the reads with MiXCR anew, one entry per CDR3 protein. The sample includes some 48,000 distinct CDR3 sequences, over 60% seen only once; the top ten take less than 40%. Remarks on this clonotype: Its antigen is undetermined.

The chain has TRBV15 and TRBJ2-5; D is perhaps TRBD1 (6 bases). The sequence was collected from a human donor in good health, serving as a control. Sample: sorted CD4+, CD8+, or CD8+CD57+ T cells (not recorded which) from PBMCs. Here the CDR3 reads CATSFTGSSGAQYF. CDR3 nucleotides: TGTGCCACCAGCTTTACAGGGAGCTCTGGGGCCCAGTACTTC.